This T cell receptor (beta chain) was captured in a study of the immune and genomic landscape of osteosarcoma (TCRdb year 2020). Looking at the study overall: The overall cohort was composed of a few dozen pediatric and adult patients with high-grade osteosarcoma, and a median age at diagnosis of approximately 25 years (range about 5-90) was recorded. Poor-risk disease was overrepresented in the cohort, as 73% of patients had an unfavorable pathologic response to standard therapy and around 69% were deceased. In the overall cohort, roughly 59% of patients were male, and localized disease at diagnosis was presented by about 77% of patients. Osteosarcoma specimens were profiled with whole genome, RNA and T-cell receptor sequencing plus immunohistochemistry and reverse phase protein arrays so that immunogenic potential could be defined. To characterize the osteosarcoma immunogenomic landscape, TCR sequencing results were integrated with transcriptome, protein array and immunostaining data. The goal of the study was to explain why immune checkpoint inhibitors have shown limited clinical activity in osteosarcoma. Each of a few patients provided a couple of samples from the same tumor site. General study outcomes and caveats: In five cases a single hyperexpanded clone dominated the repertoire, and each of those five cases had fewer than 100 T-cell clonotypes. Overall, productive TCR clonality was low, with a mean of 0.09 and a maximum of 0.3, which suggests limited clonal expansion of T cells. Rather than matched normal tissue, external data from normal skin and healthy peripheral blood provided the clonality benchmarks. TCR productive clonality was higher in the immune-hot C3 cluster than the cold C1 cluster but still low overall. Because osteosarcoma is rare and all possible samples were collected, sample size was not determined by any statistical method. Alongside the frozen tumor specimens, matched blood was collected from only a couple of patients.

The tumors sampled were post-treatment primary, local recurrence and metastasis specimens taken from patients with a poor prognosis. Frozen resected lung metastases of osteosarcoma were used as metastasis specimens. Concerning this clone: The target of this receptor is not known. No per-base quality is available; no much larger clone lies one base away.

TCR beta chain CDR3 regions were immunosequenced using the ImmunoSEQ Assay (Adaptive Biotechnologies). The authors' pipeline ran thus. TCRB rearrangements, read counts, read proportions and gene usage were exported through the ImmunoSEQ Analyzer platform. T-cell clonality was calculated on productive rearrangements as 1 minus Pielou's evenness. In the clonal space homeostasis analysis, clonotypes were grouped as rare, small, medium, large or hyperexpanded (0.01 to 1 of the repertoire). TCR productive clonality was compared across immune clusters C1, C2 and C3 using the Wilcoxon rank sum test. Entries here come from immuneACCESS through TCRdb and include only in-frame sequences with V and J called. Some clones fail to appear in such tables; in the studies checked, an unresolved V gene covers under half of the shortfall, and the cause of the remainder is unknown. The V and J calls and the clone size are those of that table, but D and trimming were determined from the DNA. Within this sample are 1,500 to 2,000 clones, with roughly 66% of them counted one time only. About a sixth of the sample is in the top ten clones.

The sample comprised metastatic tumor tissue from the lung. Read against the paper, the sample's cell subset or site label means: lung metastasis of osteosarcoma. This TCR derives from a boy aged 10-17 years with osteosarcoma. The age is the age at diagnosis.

The DNA sequence is as follows: TGTGCCAGCAGCTTATCCGGCGGGGGCCTCGGGAATGAGCAGTTCTTC. This encodes CASSLSGGGLGNEQFF. The rearranged chain carries TRBV7-3 and TRBJ2-1; the D region possibly corresponds to TRBD2 (7 bases align). Taken from the germline V gene, the CDR1 and CDR2 loops are SGHTA and FQGTGA. V loses 2 bases, J loses 7 bases, and the germline ends lie 18 bases apart. The CDR3 runs 16 residues from the cysteine to the phenylalanine. Only CDR3 DNA is held: 48 bases, read in frame from base 1.